This T cell receptor beta chain appears in the sequencing data of a study of T-cell reconstitution after alpha-beta-depleted transplantation in children. The authors prepared the TCRbeta library with unique molecular identifiers. In TCRdb, the PCR reads were re-called with MiXCR into one record per CDR3 protein. The repertoire has around 370,000 distinct CDR3 sequences, approximately 10% of them found once; the top ten carry around 2.4%. This clonotype came up many times. The sequence was collected from a human donor who donated a stem cell graft to a child with acute lymphoblastic leukemia. This specimen consisted of PBMCs from the stem cell graft donor, obtained from the stem cell graft.

CDR3 sequence: CASSYVVNSGEQYF. Here the CDR3 DNA reads TGCGCCAGCAGTTATGTCGTCAATTCGGGCGAGCAGTACTTC. The chain has TRBV5-1 and TRBJ2-7; D call uncertain. CDR3 length equals 14 residues. Trimming stripped 5 bases from V and 6 bases from J, with 18 bases between. Germline-derived CDR1 and CDR2 are SGHRS and YFSETQ.